The source of this T cell receptor (beta chain) is a study of blood T cell repertoires in COVID-19. Study at large: Specimens from acute and convalescent COVID-19 originated in the United States, Italy and Spain. The analysed material was cDNA or gDNA that came from T cells, B-cell-depleted T cells, or PBMCs.

Profiling relied on immunoSEQ multiplex PCR, and the TCRdb table lists in-frame clones only, not all of them. The sample has about 68,000 clones; 85% are singletons. This CDR3 is built from 17 residues. V was cut by 6 bases and J by 0 bases, with 18 bases left in between. Germline V gene data show CDR1 as LNHDA and CDR2 as SQIVND (reference sequence). This clone was detected ten times or more. The chain employs TRBV19 and TRBJ1-5, with a tentative D call TRBD1 (6 bases). The source of this sequence is a man aged 50-59 years with acute or convalescent COVID-19. The sequencing sample was made of peripheral blood. CDR3 region: CASRTGTKSYSNQPQHF. CDR3 DNA: TGTGCCAGTAGGACCGGGACAAAATCTTATAGCAATCAGCCCCAGCATTTT.